This T cell receptor beta chain emerged from a study of cytomegalovirus exposure and HLA in healthy donors. Trimming removed 2 bases at V and 1 base at J, with 8 bases between. This CDR3 has 14 amino acids. The germline V gene has CDR1 SGHTA and CDR2 FQGNSA. This clone turned up a few times. The PCR made use of 60 Vbeta and 13 Jbeta primers. Clones were read by immunoSEQ multiplex PCR, and TCRdb kept only the in-frame ones, dropping some. The repertoire holds 60,000 to 85,000 clones, around 74% seen once, with over 9.5% in the top ten. The sequencing sample was made of PBMCs. The sequence was obtained from a human donor in good health. The chain recombines TRBV7-2 with TRBJ1-2; D gene uncertain. The CDR3 sequence is CASSLRNSNYGYTF. For the CDR3, the DNA is TGTGCCAGCAGCTTAAGGAACAGTAACTATGGCTACACCTTC.